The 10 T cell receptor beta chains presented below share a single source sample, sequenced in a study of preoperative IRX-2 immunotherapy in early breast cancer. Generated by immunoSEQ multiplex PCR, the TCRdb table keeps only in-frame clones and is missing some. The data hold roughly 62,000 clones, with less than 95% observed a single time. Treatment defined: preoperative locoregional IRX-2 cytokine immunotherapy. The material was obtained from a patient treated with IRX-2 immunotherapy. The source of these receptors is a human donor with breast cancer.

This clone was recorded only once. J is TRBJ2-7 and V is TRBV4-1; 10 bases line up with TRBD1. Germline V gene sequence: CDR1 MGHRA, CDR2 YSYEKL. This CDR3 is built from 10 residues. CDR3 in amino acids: CASSKGQGFV. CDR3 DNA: TGCGCCAGCAGCAAGGGACAGGGGTTCGTC.

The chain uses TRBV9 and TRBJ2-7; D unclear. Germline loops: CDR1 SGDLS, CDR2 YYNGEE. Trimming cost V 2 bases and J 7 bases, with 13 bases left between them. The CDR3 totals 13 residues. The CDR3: CASSVNRLGEQYF. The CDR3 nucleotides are TGTGCCAGCAGCGTGAATCGGCTGGGGGAGCAGTACTTC.

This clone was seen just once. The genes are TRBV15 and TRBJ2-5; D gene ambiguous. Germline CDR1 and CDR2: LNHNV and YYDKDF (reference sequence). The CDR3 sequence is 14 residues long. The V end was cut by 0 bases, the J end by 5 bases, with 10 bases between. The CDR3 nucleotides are TGTGCCACCAGCAGAGATCCTGGTGTGGAGACCCAGTACTTC. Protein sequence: CATSRDPGVETQYF.

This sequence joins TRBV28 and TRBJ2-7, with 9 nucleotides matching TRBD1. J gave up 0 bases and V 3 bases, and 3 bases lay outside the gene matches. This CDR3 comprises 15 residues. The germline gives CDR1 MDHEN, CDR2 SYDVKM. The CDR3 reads CASSFWDRVSYEQYF. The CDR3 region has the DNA TGTGCCAGCAGTTTCTGGGACAGGGTCTCCTACGAGCAGTACTTC.

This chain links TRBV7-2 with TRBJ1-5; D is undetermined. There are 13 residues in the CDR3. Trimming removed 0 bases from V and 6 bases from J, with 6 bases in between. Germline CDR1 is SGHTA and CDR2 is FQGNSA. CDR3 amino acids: CASSLALGQPQHF. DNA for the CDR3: TGTGCCAGCAGCTTAGCATTGGGTCAGCCCCAGCATTTT.

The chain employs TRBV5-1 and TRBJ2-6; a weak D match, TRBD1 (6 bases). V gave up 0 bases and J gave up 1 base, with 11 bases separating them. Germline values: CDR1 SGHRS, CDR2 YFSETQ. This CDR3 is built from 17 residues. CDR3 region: CASSLGGLESGANVLTF. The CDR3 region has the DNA TGCGCCAGCAGCTTGGGGGGGCTGGAATCTGGGGCCAACGTCCTGACTTTC.

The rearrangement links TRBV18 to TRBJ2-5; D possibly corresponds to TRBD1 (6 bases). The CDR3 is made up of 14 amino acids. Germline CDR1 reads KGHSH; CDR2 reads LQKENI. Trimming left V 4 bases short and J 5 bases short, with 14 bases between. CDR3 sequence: CASSQGDLYETQYF. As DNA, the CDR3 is TGTGCCAGCTCACAGGGGGATTTATACGAGACCCAGTACTTC.

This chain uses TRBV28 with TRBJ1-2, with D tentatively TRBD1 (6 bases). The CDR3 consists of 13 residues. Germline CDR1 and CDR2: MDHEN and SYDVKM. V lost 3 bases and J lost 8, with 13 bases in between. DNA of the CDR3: TGTGCCAGCAGTTTCGGGGGGGGCCGGGGCTACACCTTC. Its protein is CASSFGGGRGYTF.

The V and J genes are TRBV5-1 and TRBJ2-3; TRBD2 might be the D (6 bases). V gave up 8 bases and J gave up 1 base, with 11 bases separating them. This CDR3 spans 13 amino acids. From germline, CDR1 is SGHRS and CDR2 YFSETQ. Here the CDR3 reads CASRLVRTDTQYF. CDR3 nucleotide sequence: TGCGCCAGTAGACTAGTCCGCACAGATACGCAGTATTTT.

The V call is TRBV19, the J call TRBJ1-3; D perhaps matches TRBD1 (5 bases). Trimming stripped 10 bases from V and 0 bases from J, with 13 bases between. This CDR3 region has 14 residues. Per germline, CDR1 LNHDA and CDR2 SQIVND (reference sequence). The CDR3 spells CATDRGTSGNTIYF. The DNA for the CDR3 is TGTGCCACCGACCGGGGGACCTCTGGAAACACCATATATTTT. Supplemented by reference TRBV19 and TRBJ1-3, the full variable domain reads DGGITQSPKYLFRKEGQNVTLSCEQNLNHDAMYWYRQDPGQGLRLIYYSQIVNDFQKGDIAEGYSVSREKKESFPLTVTSAQKNPTAFYLCATDRGTSGNTIYFGEGSWLTVV.